Sequencing of this T cell receptor beta chain was carried out in a study of cytomegalovirus exposure and HLA in healthy donors. About the research overall: In an earlier analysis, 95 million to 140 million unique TCR beta sequences were found from about 180 million T cells.

This clone was counted between two and nine times. PCR was performed using 60 Vbeta and 13 Jbeta primers. Data came from immunoSEQ multiplex PCR; TCRdb stores just in-frame clones and leaves some out. Of about 190,000 clones listed, more than 70% are singletons. The CDR3 runs 14 residues. CDR1 is SQVTM and CDR2 is ANQGSEA in the germline V gene. The V segment lost 7 bases and the J segment 7 bases; nucleotides outside the gene matches: 10. The chain is built from TRBV29-1 and TRBJ2-1, with 10 bases matching TRBD1. The receptor was isolated from a woman in her forties in good health and CMV-seronegative. Sequencing was done on a sample of PBMCs. The CDR3 reads CSGRQGAKDNEQFF. The CDR3 nucleotides are TGCAGCGGACGACAGGGGGCGAAGGATAATGAGCAGTTCTTC.